This T cell receptor beta chain derives from a study of cytomegalovirus exposure and HLA in healthy donors. Study-level results: Among TCR sequences, most were rare, though some public TCRs appeared in many donors. The authors judged a highly shared variant cluster likely a sequencing artifact. CMV serostatus was the only recorded immune exposure for donors.

A remark on this clone: The antigen is unknown.

Germline CDR1 reads SGDLS; CDR2 reads YYNGEE. Trimming shortened V by 2 bases and J by 10 bases, and 16 bases separated the two germline ends. CDR3 size: 14 residues. A multiplex PCR was run with 60 Vbeta primers and 13 Jbeta primers. Sequencing was performed with immunoSEQ multiplex PCR; in TCRdb, only in-frame clones are kept and a portion is missing. The data show over 150,000 clones, around 86% seen once. The TCR originated in a man aged 45-60 years in good health and CMV-seronegative. This rearrangement joins TRBV9 to TRBJ2-1; D may be TRBD2 (7 bases). The sample taken for sequencing was PBMCs. CDR3 loop: CASSVRGWGGEQFF. The CDR3 DNA sequence: TGTGCCAGCAGCGTCAGGGGTTGGGGAGGGGAGCAGTTCTTC.